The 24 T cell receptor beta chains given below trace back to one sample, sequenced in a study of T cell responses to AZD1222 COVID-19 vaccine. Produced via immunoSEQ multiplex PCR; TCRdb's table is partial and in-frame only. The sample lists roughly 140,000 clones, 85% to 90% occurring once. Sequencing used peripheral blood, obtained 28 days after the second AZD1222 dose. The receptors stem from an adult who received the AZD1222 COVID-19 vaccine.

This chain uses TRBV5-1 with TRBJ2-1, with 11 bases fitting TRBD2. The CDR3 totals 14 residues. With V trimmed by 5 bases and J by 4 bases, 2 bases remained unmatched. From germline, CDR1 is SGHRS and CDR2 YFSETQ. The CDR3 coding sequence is TGCGCCAGCAGTTCTAGCGGGAGGTACAATGAGCAGTTCTTC. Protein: CASSSSGRYNEQFF.

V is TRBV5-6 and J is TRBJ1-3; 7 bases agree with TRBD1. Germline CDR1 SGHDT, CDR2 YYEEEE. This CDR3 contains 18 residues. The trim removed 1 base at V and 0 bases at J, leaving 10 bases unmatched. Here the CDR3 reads CASSLLQTGAASGNTIYF. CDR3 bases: TGTGCCAGCAGCTTGCTTCAAACAGGGGCGGCCTCTGGAAACACCATATATTTT.

The CDR3 DNA sequence: TGTGCCAGCAGCTACAGGGAAAGTACAGAGACCCAGTACTTC. Amino acids: CASSYRESTETQYF. The V gene is TRBV7-8, the J gene TRBJ2-5; perhaps TRBD1 as D (6 bases). Germline V gives CDR1 SGHVS, CDR2 FQNEAQ. Trimming pared 4 bases from V and 4 bases from J, leaving 13 bases between. The CDR3 has 14 residues.

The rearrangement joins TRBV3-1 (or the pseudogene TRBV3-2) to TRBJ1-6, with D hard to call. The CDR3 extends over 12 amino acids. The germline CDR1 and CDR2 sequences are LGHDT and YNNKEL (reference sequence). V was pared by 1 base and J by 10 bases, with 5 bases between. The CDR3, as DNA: TGTGCCAGCAGCCAAGCTGGCTCACCCCTCCACTTT. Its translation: CASSQAGSPLHF.

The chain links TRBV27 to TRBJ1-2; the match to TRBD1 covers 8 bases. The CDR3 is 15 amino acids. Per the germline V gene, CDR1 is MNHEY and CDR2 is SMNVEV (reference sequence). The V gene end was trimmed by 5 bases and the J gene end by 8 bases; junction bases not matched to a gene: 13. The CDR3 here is CASSDRGTVRGGYTF. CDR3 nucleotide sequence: TGTGCCAGCAGTGACAGGGGCACCGTCCGAGGCGGCTACACCTTC.

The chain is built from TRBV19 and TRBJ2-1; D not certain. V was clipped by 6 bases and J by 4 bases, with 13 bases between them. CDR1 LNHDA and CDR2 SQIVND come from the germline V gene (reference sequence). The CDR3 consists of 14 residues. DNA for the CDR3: TGTGCCAGTAGCCTAAAGGACGGGTACAATGAGCAGTTCTTC. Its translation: CASSLKDGYNEQFF.

This chain's CDR3 is CASSSQQGTNEKLFF. In DNA form, the CDR3 reads TGTGCCAGCAGCTCCCAACAGGGCACTAATGAAAAACTGTTTTTT. The chain combines TRBV7-2 with TRBJ1-4, with a weak D call TRBD1 (6 bases). Per germline, CDR1 SGHTA and CDR2 FQGNSA. This CDR3 has 15 amino acids. Trimming took 4 bases from V and 2 from J, leaving 11 bases between them.

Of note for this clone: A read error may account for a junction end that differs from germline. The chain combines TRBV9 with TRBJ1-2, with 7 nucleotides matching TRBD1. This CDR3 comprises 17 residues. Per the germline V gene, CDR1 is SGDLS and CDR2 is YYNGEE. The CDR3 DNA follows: TGTGCCAGCAGCCGCAAACCCGACAGGGTCGATAACTACGGCTACACCTTC. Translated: CASSRKPDRVDNYGYTF.

The CDR3 reads CASSQVTQDTEAFF. The CDR3 DNA is TGTGCCAGCAGCCAAGTAACACAGGACACTGAAGCTTTCTTT. The chain couples TRBV4-2 to TRBJ1-1; D perhaps matches TRBD1 (5 bases). Germline V lookup: CDR1 LGHNA, CDR2 YNFKEQ. V dropped 1 base and J dropped 3 bases, with 9 bases sitting between them. The CDR3 runs 14 residues.

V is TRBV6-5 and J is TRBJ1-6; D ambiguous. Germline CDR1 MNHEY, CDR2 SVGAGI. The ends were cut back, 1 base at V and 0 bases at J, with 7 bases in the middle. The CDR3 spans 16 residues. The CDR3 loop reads CASSYFLSSYNSPLHF. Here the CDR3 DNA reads TGTGCCAGCAGTTACTTCCTGAGCTCCTATAATTCACCCCTCCACTTT.

The CDR3 here is CSVCYAGTGELFF. CDR3 bases: TGCAGCGTTTGTTATGCTGGGACCGGGGAGCTGTTTTTT. The V gene is TRBV29-1, the J gene TRBJ2-2; D is unclear. Deletions cut 5 bases from V and 5 bases from J, with 12 bases between. This CDR3 region has 13 residues. The germline CDR1 and CDR2 sequences are SQVTM and ANQGSEA.

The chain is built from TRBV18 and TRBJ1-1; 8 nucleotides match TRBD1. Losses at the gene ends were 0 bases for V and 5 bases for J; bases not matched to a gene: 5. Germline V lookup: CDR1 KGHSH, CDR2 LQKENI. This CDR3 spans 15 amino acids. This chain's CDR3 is CASSPPLDRATEAFF. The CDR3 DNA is TGTGCCAGCTCACCACCGTTGGACAGGGCGACTGAAGCTTTCTTT.

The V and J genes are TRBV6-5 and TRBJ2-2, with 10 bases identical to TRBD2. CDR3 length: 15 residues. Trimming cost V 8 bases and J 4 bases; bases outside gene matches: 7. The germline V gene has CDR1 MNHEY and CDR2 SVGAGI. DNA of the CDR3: TGTGCCAGCTCTGCTAGCGGGGGTCCCACCGGGGAGCTGTTTTTT. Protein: CASSASGGPTGELFF.

The CDR3 region is CASSYWGEPEQFF. The CDR3 region has the DNA TGCGCCAGCAGCTACTGGGGGGAGCCGGAGCAGTTCTTC. J is TRBJ2-1 and V is TRBV5-1, with D possibly TRBD2 on 6 matching bases. Deletions cut 3 bases from V and 10 bases from J, with 14 bases between. The CDR3 is 13 amino acids. Looked up from germline, CDR1 is SGHRS and CDR2 is YFSETQ. Full variable domain (remainder filled in from reference TRBV5-1 and TRBJ2-1): KAGVTQTPRYLIKTRGQQVTLSCSPISGHRSVSWYQQTPGQGLQFLFEYFSETQRNKGNFPGRFSGRQFSNSRSEMNVSTLELGDSALYLCASSYWGEPEQFFGPGTRLTVL.

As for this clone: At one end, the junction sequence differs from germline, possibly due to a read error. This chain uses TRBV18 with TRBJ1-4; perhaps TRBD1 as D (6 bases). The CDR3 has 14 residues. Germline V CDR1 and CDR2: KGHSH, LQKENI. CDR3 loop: CANSPHRDNEKLFF. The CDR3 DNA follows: TGTGCCAACTCACCACACAGGGATAATGAAAAACTGTTTTTT.

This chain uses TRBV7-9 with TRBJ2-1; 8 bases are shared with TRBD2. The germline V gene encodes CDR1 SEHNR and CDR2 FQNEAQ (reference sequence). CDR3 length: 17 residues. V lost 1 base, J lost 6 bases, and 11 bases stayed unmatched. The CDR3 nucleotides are TGTGCCAGCAGCTTAGAGGCGACTAGCGCATCTACCAATGAGCAGTTCTTC. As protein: CASSLEATSASTNEQFF.

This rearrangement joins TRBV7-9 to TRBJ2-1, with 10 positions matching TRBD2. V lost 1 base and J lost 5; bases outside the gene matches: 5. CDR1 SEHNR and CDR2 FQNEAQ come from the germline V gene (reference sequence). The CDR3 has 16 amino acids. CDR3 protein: CASSLVGLAGDNEQFF. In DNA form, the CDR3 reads TGTGCCAGCAGCTTAGTTGGTCTAGCGGGGGACAATGAGCAGTTCTTC.

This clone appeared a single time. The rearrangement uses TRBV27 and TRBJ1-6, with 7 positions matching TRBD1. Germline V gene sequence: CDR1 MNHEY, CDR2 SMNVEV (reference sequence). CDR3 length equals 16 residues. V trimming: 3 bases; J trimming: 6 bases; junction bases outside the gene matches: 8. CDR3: CASSLGTAVGNSPLHF. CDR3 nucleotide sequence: TGTGCCAGCAGTTTGGGGACAGCCGTTGGTAATTCACCCCTCCACTTT.

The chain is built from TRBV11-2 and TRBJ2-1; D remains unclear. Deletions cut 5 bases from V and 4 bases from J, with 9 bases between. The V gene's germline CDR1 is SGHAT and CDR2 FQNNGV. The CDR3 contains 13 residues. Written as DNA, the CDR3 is TGTGCCAGCAGCCTTCAGCGTTACAATGAGCAGTTCTTC. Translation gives CASSLQRYNEQFF.

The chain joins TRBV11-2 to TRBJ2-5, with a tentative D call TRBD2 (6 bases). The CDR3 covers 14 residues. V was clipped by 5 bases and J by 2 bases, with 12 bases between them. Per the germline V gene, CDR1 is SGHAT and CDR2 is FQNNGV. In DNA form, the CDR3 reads TGTGCCAGCAGCGCGGGACCCAAGCAAGAGACCCAGTACTTC. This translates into CASSAGPKQETQYF. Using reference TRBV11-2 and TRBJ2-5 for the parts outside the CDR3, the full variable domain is EAGVAQSPRYKIIEKRQSVAFWCNPISGHATLYWYQQILGQGPKLLIQFQNNGVVDDSQLPKDRFSAERLKGVDSTLKIQPAKLEDSAVYLCASSAGPKQETQYFGPGTRLLVL.

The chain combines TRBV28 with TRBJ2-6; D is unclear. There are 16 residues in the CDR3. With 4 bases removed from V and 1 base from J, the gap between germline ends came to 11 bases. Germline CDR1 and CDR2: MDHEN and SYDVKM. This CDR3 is CASSSILTSGANVLTF. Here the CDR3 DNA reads TGTGCCAGCAGTTCGATCCTTACATCTGGGGCCAACGTCCTGACTTTC.

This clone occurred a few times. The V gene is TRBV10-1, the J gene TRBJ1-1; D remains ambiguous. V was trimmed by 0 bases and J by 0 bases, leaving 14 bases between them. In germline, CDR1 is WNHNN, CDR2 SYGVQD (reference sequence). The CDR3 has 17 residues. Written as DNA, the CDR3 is TGCGCCAGCAGTGAGTCCCAACAGTTTGGGATGAACACTGAAGCTTTCTTT. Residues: CASSESQQFGMNTEAFF.

CDR3 sequence (DNA): TGTGCCAGCAGTTACGCAGGGGGACAACCCTACGAGCAGTACTTC. It yields the protein CASSYAGGQPYEQYF. V gene TRBV6-5 combines with J gene TRBJ2-7, with TRBD1 matching over 7 bases. CDR3 length: 15 residues. V trimming: 2 bases; J trimming: 2 bases; junction bases outside the gene matches: 6. The germline V gene has CDR1 MNHEY and CDR2 SVGAGI.

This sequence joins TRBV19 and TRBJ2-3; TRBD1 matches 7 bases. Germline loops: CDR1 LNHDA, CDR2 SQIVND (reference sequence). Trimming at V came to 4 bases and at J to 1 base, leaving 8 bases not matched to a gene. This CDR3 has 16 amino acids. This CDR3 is CASSSRQGVGTDTQYF. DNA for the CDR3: TGTGCCAGTAGTAGCCGCCAGGGGGTTGGCACAGATACGCAGTATTTT.